This entry lists 25 T cell receptor beta chains sequenced from one sample in a study of T cells after yellow fever vaccination. One entry per CDR3 protein, called by TCRdb with MiXCR from the 5' RACE reads. The sample includes about 360,000 distinct CDR3 sequences, 6.2% of them seen just once. The material was PBMCs, obtained 5 days after the yellow fever booster vaccination. Receptors were obtained from a man younger than 40 who received the YFV17D yellow fever vaccine.

This clonotype showed up many times. The J gene is TRBJ2-3, the V gene TRBV4-3; D not resolved. V was shortened by 2 bases and J by 2 bases, with 5 bases between the two germline ends. The germline V gene has CDR1 LGHNA and CDR2 YSLEER. The CDR3 length is 13 residues. CDR3 sequence: CASSQIITDTQYF. CDR3 DNA sequence: TGCGCCAGCAGCCAAATTATCACAGATACGCAGTATTTT.

This clonotype was recorded many times. V is TRBV12-3 or TRBV12-4 and J is TRBJ1-2, with 12 bases that match TRBD1. V lost 7 bases to trimming and J lost 8 bases; unmatched junction nucleotides: 14. The CDR3 has 16 residues. CDR3 residues: CASTRLGGQGAGGYTF. CDR3 in DNA: TGTGCCAGCACCCGACTGGGGGGACAGGGGGCGGGCGGCTACACCTTC.

A word on this clonotype: A much larger clone lies a single base off, so this may be a read error. The chain couples TRBV9 to TRBJ2-1; 14 nucleotides agree with TRBD2. This CDR3 region has 18 residues. V gave up 3 bases and J gave up 2 bases; unmatched junction bases: 7. Germline lookup yields CDR1 SGDLS and CDR2 YYNGEE. The CDR3 coding sequence is TGTGCCAGCAGCGAGGGACTAGCGGGAGTAGGGGCCTACAATGAGCAGTTCTTC. It codes for CASSEGLAGVGAYNEQFF.

This clonotype was detected ten times or more. The chain carries TRBV5-1 and TRBJ1-1, with a weak D call TRBD1 (6 bases). The V end was cut by 4 bases, the J end by 3 bases, with 13 bases between. The germline CDR1 and CDR2 sequences are SGHRS and YFSETQ. The CDR3 has 14 amino acids. CDR3 DNA sequence: TGCGCCAGCAGCCTGGACAGTCAGCACACTGAAGCTTTCTTT. Its protein product is CASSLDSQHTEAFF.

This clonotype showed up just a few times. The gene calls are TRBV10-3 and TRBJ2-1; 7 bases map to TRBD1. The V and J ends lost 4 bases and 7 bases, in that order; junction bases with no gene match: 4. The CDR3 length is 13 residues. Germline V gene lookup returns CDR1 ENHRY and CDR2 SYGVKD. The CDR3 is CAISGGGRNEQFF. CDR3 DNA: TGTGCCATCAGTGGAGGGGGCCGAAATGAGCAGTTCTTC.

This clonotype showed up many times. This chain links TRBV5-1 with TRBJ2-7; TRBD2 aligns across 7 bases. Looked up from germline, CDR1 is SGHRS and CDR2 is YFSETQ. This CDR3 comprises 15 residues. V was pared by 1 base and J by 5 bases, with 9 bases of the junction left unmatched. In DNA, the CDR3 is TGCGCCAGCAGCTTGTTACGGCGGGAGTACGACGAGCAGTACTTC. Translating it yields CASSLLRREYDEQYF.

This chain links TRBV4-3 with TRBJ2-3; TRBD2 matches at 8 bases. This CDR3 has 18 amino acids. Germline V CDR1 and CDR2: LGHNA, YSLEER. J was trimmed by 0 bases and V by 0 bases; bases with no gene match: 8. The chain's CDR3 is CASSQDSLAETSTDTQYF. The CDR3 region has the DNA TGCGCCAGCAGCCAAGATTCACTAGCGGAGACTAGCACAGATACGCAGTATTTT.

The table lists this clonotype with many counts. The rearrangement links TRBV6-2 or TRBV6-3 to TRBJ2-5; D is undetermined. The CDR3 is 12 residues long. Trimming removed 6 bases at V and 5 bases at J, with 10 bases between. Germline-derived CDR1 and CDR2 are MNHEY and SVGEGT. DNA of the CDR3: TGTGCCAGCAGATCCTCTGGGGAGACCCAGTACTTC. This encodes CASRSSGETQYF.

This clonotype has a count of ten or more. This rearrangement joins TRBV20-1 to TRBJ2-1; tentative D call: TRBD2 (5 bases). Deletions cut 3 bases from V and 3 bases from J, with 15 bases between. This CDR3 spans 15 amino acids. CDR1 DFQATT and CDR2 SNEGSKA come from the germline V gene (reference sequence). The CDR3 DNA follows: TGCAGTGCTAGTGGCGGGTTAGAGGGCTACAATGAGCAGTTCTTC. Protein sequence: CSASGGLEGYNEQFF.

A remark on this clonotype: The germline gene is not matched at one end of the junction; a read error may be the cause. The chain recombines TRBV20-1 with TRBJ2-7; 7 bases fit TRBD1. The germline CDR1 and CDR2 sequences are DFQATT and SNEGSKA (reference sequence). This CDR3 is 14 amino acids long. CDR3 bases: TGCAGTGCTAGGCCCGGGACAGTTTCCTCCGAGCAGTACTTC. Translation: CSARPGTVSSEQYF.

This clonotype was counted only a few times. The genes are TRBV7-3 and TRBJ2-3; TRBD2 agrees at 13 bases. The CDR3 covers 16 residues. V dropped 2 bases and J dropped 7; count of bases not matched to a gene: 6. CDR1 and CDR2 (germline): SGHTA, FQGTGA. This chain's CDR3 is CASSLGLAGVGNTQYF. Written as DNA, the CDR3 is TGTGCCAGCAGCTTAGGACTAGCGGGAGTAGGGAATACGCAGTATTTT.

This clonotype was counted many times. The chain combines TRBV20-1 with TRBJ1-5, with D perhaps matching TRBD1 (5 bases). In germline, CDR1 is DFQATT, CDR2 SNEGSKA (reference sequence). Trimming removed 6 bases from V and 10 bases from J, with 16 bases in between. The CDR3 spans 12 residues. The CDR3 here is CSATDGDLPQHF. CDR3 DNA: TGCAGTGCCACAGACGGGGACCTTCCCCAGCATTTT.

The J gene is TRBJ2-2, the V gene TRBV4-3, with D unclear. The CDR3 totals 13 residues. V was pared by 1 base and J by 8 bases, with 8 bases between. CDR1 is LGHNA and CDR2 is YSLEER in the germline V gene. The CDR3 DNA reads TGCGCCAGCAGCCAAGCTCGTGGGGGGGAGCTGTTTTTT. Its translation is CASSQARGGELFF.

This clonotype was seen repeatedly, ten times or more. The rearrangement uses TRBV30 and TRBJ2-1; no clear D. V gave up 0 bases and J gave up 2 bases, with 5 bases separating them. The CDR3 runs to 13 residues. Germline V lookup: CDR1 GTSNPN, CDR2 SVGIG (reference sequence). The CDR3 bases are TGTGCCTGGAGTGTAGGGACCTACAATGAGCAGTTCTTC. Protein product: CAWSVGTYNEQFF.

This clonotype was counted at least ten times. The chain links TRBV7-9 to TRBJ2-1, with TRBD2 identical over 10 bases. This CDR3 is 14 amino acids long. V gave up 9 bases and J gave up 10 bases; unmatched junction bases: 12. Germline CDR1 and CDR2: SEHNR and FQNEAQ (reference sequence). The DNA for the CDR3 is TGTGCCAGTAGACTAGCGGGTTCCGAGGGGGAGCAGTTCTTC. Translated, it gives CASRLAGSEGEQFF. Full variable domain (missing parts from reference TRBV7-9 and TRBJ2-1): DTGVSQNPRHKITKRGQNVTFRCDPISEHNRLYWYRQTLGQGPEFLTYFQNEAQLEKSRLLSDRFSAERPKGSFSTLEIQRTEQGDSAMYLCASRLAGSEGEQFFGPGTRLTVL.

This clonotype has at least ten counts. The V and J genes are TRBV20-1 and TRBJ2-2; D is ambiguous. Germline CDR1 and CDR2: DFQATT and SNEGSKA (reference sequence). With 7 bases removed from V and 5 bases from J, the gap between germline ends came to 8 bases. This CDR3 has 11 amino acids. CDR3 in amino acids: CSVTRTGELFF. The CDR3 DNA follows: TGCAGTGTTACCAGGACCGGGGAGCTGTTTTTT.

This sequence joins TRBV12-3 or TRBV12-4 and TRBJ1-1, with a tentative D call TRBD1 (6 bases). Trimming cost V 6 bases and J 2 bases, with 13 bases left between them. The CDR3 runs 14 residues. CDR3 in amino acids: CASRPGTQNTEAFF. The CDR3 coding sequence is TGTGCCAGCAGACCCGGGACACAAAACACTGAAGCTTTCTTT.

The V and J genes are TRBV15 and TRBJ2-7; D is possibly TRBD1 (6 bases). The length of the CDR3 is 16 residues. Germline CDR1 LNHNV, CDR2 YYDKDF (reference sequence). Trimming cost V 0 bases and J 1 base, with 13 bases left between them. CDR3 in DNA: TGTGCCACCAGCAGAGAAGTCCGGGACACTTCCTACGAGCAGTACTTC. Its protein product is CATSREVRDTSYEQYF.

The sample holds a few counts of this clonotype. The chain has TRBV6-5 and TRBJ2-3; D unclear. The germline gives CDR1 MNHEY, CDR2 SVGAGI. Trimming pared 4 bases from V and 5 bases from J, leaving 16 bases between. The CDR3 has 15 amino acids. The CDR3 nucleotides are TGTGCCAGCAGTTGGGCTCCAAGGTCGGGAGATACGCAGTATTTT. This encodes CASSWAPRSGDTQYF.

The genes are TRBV12-3 or TRBV12-4 and TRBJ2-7, with unresolved D. Trimming took off 11 bases at V and 4 bases at J, with 30 bases between the two ends. There are 17 residues in the CDR3. Here the CDR3 reads CAFCSATLPGPVYEQYF. The DNA for the CDR3 is TGTGCCTTCTGTTCGGCGACCCTTCCGGGCCCTGTTTACGAGCAGTACTTC.

There are a few counts of this clonotype. V is TRBV4-3 and J is TRBJ2-1, with D maybe TRBD2 (5 bases). Germline-derived CDR1 and CDR2 are LGHNA and YSLEER. The CDR3 spans 17 residues. Trimming cost V 1 base and J 14 bases, with 27 bases left between them. This CDR3 reads CASSQAFPPLAGEWEFF. CDR3 bases: TGCGCCAGCAGCCAAGCCTTTCCCCCTCTAGCAGGTGAATGGGAGTTCTTC.

This clonotype was seen at least ten times. The V gene is TRBV11-2, the J gene TRBJ2-3; D is unclear. The CDR3 is 15 residues long. Germline CDR1 reads SGHAT; CDR2 reads FQNNGV. V lost 1 base to trimming and J lost 1 base, with 9 bases between them. CDR3 loop: CASSLGLGRTDTQYF. Written as DNA, the CDR3 is TGTGCCAGCAGCTTAGGCTTAGGCCGCACAGATACGCAGTATTTT.

This clonotype was counted only a few times. A junction end diverges from the germline sequence, so it may reflect a read error. J is TRBJ1-1 and V is TRBV20-1, with D maybe TRBD1 (6 bases). CDR3 size: 12 residues. Germline V CDR1 and CDR2: DFQATT, SNEGSKA (reference sequence). CDR3 sequence reads: CSAGDLGRGAFF. CDR3 in DNA: TGCAGTGCTGGAGACCTAGGGAGGGGGGCTTTCTTT.

This clonotype was counted at least ten times. This chain links TRBV20-1 with TRBJ1-6; no clear D. The germline CDR1 and CDR2 sequences are DFQATT and SNEGSKA (reference sequence). The length of the CDR3 is 17 residues. The V and J ends lost 0 bases and 0 bases respectively, with 12 bases between them. CDR3 DNA: TGCAGTGCTAGAGATCTTACCTTTAGCTCCTATAATTCACCCCTCCACTTT. As protein: CSARDLTFSSYNSPLHF.

This clonotype was seen at least ten times. The CDR3 bases are TGTGCCAGCAGTACGGGGGGGAGGCTTGATGGCTACACCTTC. Translation gives CASSTGGRLDGYTF. V is TRBV27 and J is TRBJ1-2; a weak D match, TRBD1 (5 bases). Per the germline V gene, CDR1 is MNHEY and CDR2 is SMNVEV (reference sequence). The ends were cut back, 5 bases at V and 6 bases at J, with 16 bases in the middle. The CDR3 spans 14 residues.